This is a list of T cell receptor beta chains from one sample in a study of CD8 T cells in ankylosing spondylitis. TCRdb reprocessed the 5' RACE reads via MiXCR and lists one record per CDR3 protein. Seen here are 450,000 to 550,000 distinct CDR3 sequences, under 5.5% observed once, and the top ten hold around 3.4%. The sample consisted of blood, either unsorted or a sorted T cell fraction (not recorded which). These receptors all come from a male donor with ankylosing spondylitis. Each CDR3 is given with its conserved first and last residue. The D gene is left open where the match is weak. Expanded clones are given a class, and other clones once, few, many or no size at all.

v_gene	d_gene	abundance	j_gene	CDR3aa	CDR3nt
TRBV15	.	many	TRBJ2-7	CATSREAGSYEQYF	TGTGCCACCAGCAGAGAAGCAGGGTCCTACGAGCAGTACTTC
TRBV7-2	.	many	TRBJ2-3	CASSSGVAFTDTQYF	TGTGCCAGCAGCTCCGGGGTAGCGTTCACAGATACGCAGTATTTT
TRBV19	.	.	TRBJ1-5	CASAQWASNQPQHF	TGTGCCAGCGCCCAGTGGGCCAGCAATCAGCCCCAGCATTTT
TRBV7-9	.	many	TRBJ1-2	CASINPGPRGGYTF	TGTGCCAGCATCAACCCAGGGCCTAGGGGTGGCTACACCTTC
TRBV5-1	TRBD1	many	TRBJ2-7	CASAEAGGNYEQYF	TGCGCCAGCGCCGAGGCAGGGGGTAACTACGAGCAGTACTTC
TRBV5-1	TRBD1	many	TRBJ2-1	CASSFSGQYINEQFF	TGCGCCAGCAGCTTCTCGGGACAGTACATCAATGAGCAGTTCTTC
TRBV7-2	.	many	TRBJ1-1	CASSLVFLNTEAFF	TGTGCCAGCAGCTTAGTTTTTCTGAACACTGAAGCTTTCTTT
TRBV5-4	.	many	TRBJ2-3	CASKEGPTDTQYF	TGTGCCAGCAAAGAGGGGCCCACAGATACGCAGTATTTT
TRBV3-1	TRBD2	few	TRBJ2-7	CASSQVKASGINEQYF	TGTGCCAGCAGCCAAGTCAAGGCTAGCGGGATTAACGAGCAGTACTTC
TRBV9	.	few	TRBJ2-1	CASSVEFPSVSEQFF	TGTGCCAGCAGCGTAGAGTTCCCCAGCGTTAGCGAGCAGTTCTTC
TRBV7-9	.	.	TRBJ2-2	CAMGPGGDSGELFF	TGTGCCATGGGCCCTGGGGGGGACAGCGGGGAGCTGTTTTTT
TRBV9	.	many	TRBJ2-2	CASSQDLYGELFF	TGTGCCAGCAGCCAGGACTTATACGGGGAGCTGTTTTTT
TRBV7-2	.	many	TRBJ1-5	CASSLVSQGDQPQHF	TGTGCCAGCAGCTTAGTGAGCCAGGGCGATCAGCCCCAGCATTTT
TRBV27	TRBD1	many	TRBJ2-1	CASSLRGFRTGSNEQFF	TGTGCCAGCAGTTTAAGGGGGTTCCGGACAGGCAGCAATGAGCAGTTCTTC
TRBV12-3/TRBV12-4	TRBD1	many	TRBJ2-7	CASSLTGTGIGYEQYF	TGTGCCAGCAGTTTAACCGGGACAGGTATCGGCTACGAGCAGTACTTC
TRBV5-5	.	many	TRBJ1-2	CASSRPGNYGYTF	TGTGCCAGCAGCCGACCGGGGAACTATGGCTACACCTTC
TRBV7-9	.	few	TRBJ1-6	CASSFLRPNNSPLHF	TGTGCCAGCAGCTTCCTCCGTCCGAATAATTCACCCCTCCACTTT
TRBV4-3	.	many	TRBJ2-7	CASSQDPSGLGYEQYF	TGCGCCAGCAGCCAAGACCCCAGCGGGCTTGGCTACGAGCAGTACTTC
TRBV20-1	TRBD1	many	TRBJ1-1	CSASRDSQLNEAFF	TGCAGTGCTAGCCGGGACAGCCAATTAAATGAAGCTTTCTTT
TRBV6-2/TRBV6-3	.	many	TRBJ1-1	CASSYESDTGNTEAFF	TGTGCCAGCAGTTACGAGTCGGACACAGGGAACACTGAAGCTTTCTTT
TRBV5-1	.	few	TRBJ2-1	CASSWESGFEQFF	TGCGCCAGCAGCTGGGAGTCGGGTTTTGAGCAGTTCTTC
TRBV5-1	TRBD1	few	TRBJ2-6	CASSLASDRDLLGANVLTF	TGCGCCAGCAGCTTGGCCTCCGACAGGGATCTTCTAGGAGCCAACGTCCTGACTTTC